This T cell receptor (beta chain) derives from a study of blood T cell repertoires in COVID-19. Overall study context: Specimens from acute and convalescent COVID-19 originated in the United States, Italy and Spain.

The protocol was immunoSEQ multiplex PCR, while the TCRdb copy is restricted to in-frame clones and leaves out a portion. The table records approximately 57,000 clones, around nine tenths of them present only once. Sequenced sample: peripheral blood. This TCR was sampled from a man between 45 and 60 years old with acute or convalescent COVID-19.

The CDR3 DNA reads TGTGCCTCTGCAGGGTACGGACCCGGGGAGCTGTTTTTT. Its translation is CASAGYGPGELFF. The chain uses TRBV9 and TRBJ2-2; D perhaps matches TRBD1 (5 bases). Trimming stripped 10 bases from V and 6 bases from J, with 16 bases between. The CDR3 loop spans 13 amino acids. The germline gives CDR1 SGDLS, CDR2 YYNGEE.